This T cell receptor beta chain stems from a study of T-cell reconstitution after alpha-beta-depleted transplantation in children. This clonotype was seen at least ten times. Its antigen remains unidentified. This CDR3 has 15 amino acids. Construction of the TCRbeta library involved unique molecular identifiers. One entry per CDR3 protein, called by TCRdb with MiXCR from the PCR reads. Of about 870,000 distinct CDR3 sequences in the sample, roughly 15% were seen once. Regarding the study as a whole: By about two months after transplant, alpha-beta T cells reportedly arose from several hundred graft clones that had expanded. Recipient T cells and thymic progenitors that survived were the source of the high TCRbeta diversity seen at day 60 in some patients. Counts and diversity of T cells one year after transplant came mostly from newly produced T cells.

The V call is TRBV21-1, the J call TRBJ2-3; TRBD1 is the table's D call, not checked against the DNA. TRBV21-1 is shown as a pseudogene. The sample consisted of PBMCs, mostly from graft donor cells, taken 360 days after TCRalphabeta/CD19-depleted stem cell transplant. This receptor was identified in a male patient under 18 who had a stem cell transplant for acute lymphoblastic leukemia, so the T cells may come from the graft donor. The CDR3 protein is CASRRTGEDTDTQYF. The CDR3 nucleotides read TGTGCCAGCAGGAGGACAGGGGAAGACACAGATACGCAGTATTTT.